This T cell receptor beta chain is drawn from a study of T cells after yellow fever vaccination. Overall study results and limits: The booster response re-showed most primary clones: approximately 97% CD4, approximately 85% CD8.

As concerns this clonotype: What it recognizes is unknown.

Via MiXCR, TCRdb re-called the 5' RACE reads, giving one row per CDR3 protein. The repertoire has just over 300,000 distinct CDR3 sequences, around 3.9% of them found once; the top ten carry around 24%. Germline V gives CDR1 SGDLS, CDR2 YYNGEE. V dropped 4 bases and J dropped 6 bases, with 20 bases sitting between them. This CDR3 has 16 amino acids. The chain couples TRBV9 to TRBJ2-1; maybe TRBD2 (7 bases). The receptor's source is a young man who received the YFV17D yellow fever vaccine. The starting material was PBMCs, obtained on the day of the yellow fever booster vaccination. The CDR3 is CASSPLGGDTLNEQFF. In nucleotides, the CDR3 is TGTGCCAGCAGCCCTTTAGGGGGGGATACCCTCAATGAGCAGTTCTTC.